A single sample gave rise to the 9 T cell receptor beta chains below, sequenced in a study of CD8 T cells in Susac syndrome. A quantity of about 0.5 to 1 ug RNA underwent reverse transcription using random hexamers. TCRdb re-called the immunoSEQ multiplex PCR reads through MiXCR, storing one row per CDR3 protein. The sample yields 84,000 or so distinct CDR3 sequences, 94% seen once. The sequenced sample consisted of CD8+ T cells from PBMCs. The origin of the receptors is a human donor with Susac syndrome.

V is TRBV4-2 and J is TRBJ2-2; D is possibly TRBD1 or TRBD2 (5 bases each). The V and J ends lost 1 base and 4 bases respectively, with 16 bases between them. The germline gives CDR1 LGHNA, CDR2 YNFKEQ. The CDR3 spans 17 residues. The CDR3 spells CASSQVQSSGTTGELFF. CDR3 in DNA: TGTGCCAGCAGCCAAGTCCAAAGCTCGGGGACCACCGGGGAGCTGTTTTTT.

The chain couples TRBV23-1 to TRBJ1-1, with D unclear. TRBV23-1 is an open reading frame, and its role is uncertain. This CDR3 is built from 16 residues. Trimming took off 7 bases at V and 4 bases at J, with 22 bases between the two ends. DNA of the CDR3: TGCGCCAGCACCTACTCTCGGAACAGTCCGTCCACTGAAGCTTTCTTT. It encodes CASTYSRNSPSTEAFF.

This sequence joins TRBV4-3 and TRBJ2-7; 7 nucleotides align to TRBD2. The CDR3 runs 15 residues. In germline, CDR1 is LGHNA, CDR2 YSLEER. The ends lost 1 base at V and 3 bases at J; junction bases unmatched: 6. CDR3 region: CASSQGGGSIYEQYF. As DNA, the CDR3 is TGCGCCAGCAGCCAAGGGGGCGGGAGCATCTACGAGCAGTACTTC.

This chain connects TRBV4-2 to TRBJ1-1; D is ambiguous. The V gene lost 3 bases and the J gene lost 6 bases, with 14 bases spanning the gap. The germline gives CDR1 LGHNA, CDR2 YNFKEQ. CDR3 length: 14 amino acids. DNA for the CDR3: TGTGCCAGCAGCCATCTAGACGATGCCCCTGAAGCTTTCTTT. Protein product: CASSHLDDAPEAFF.

This clonotype was observed a few times. The chain recombines TRBV18 with TRBJ1-2; D remains unclear. Per germline, CDR1 KGHSH and CDR2 LQKENI. The V end lost 3 bases, the J end lost 2 bases, and 7 bases lay between the germline ends. This CDR3 is built from 13 residues. The CDR3 sequence: CASSPTGNYGYTF. In DNA form, the CDR3 reads TGTGCCAGCTCACCGACGGGGAACTATGGCTACACCTTC.

Turning to this clonotype: One junction end disagrees with the germline gene, perhaps due to a read error. V is TRBV7-7 and J is TRBJ2-7; tentative D call: TRBD2 (7 bases). The CDR3 covers 15 residues. In germline, CDR1 is SSHAT, CDR2 FNYEAQ (reference sequence). CDR3: CASSLEGGASYEQYF. The CDR3 coding sequence is TGTGCTAGCAGCTTAGAGGGGGGGGCCTCCTACGAGCAGTACTTC.

This clonotype was counted a few times. The chain has TRBV27 and TRBJ1-2, with 11 bases aligning to TRBD1. The CDR3 consists of 15 residues. V gave up 5 bases and J gave up 8 bases; unmatched junction bases: 10. CDR1 MNHEY and CDR2 SMNVEV come from the germline V gene (reference sequence). The CDR3 reads CASSPGTGGPDGYTF. The DNA of the CDR3 is TGTGCCAGCAGTCCTGGGACAGGGGGTCCGGACGGCTACACCTTC.

The chain carries TRBV7-9 and TRBJ1-5; D is possibly TRBD1 (6 bases). V was trimmed by 5 bases and J by 3 bases, leaving 17 bases between them. The germline V gene encodes CDR1 SEHNR and CDR2 FQNEAQ (reference sequence). This CDR3 has 16 amino acids. The CDR3 sequence: CASSPGVWEDNQPQHF. CDR3 DNA: TGTGCCAGCAGCCCAGGGGTGTGGGAGGACAATCAGCCCCAGCATTTT.

This chain joins TRBV7-9 and TRBJ2-3; D unclear. Trimming stripped 5 bases from V and 1 base from J, with 1 base between. The germline V gene encodes CDR1 SEHNR and CDR2 FQNEAQ (reference sequence). CDR3 length equals 11 residues. The DNA for the CDR3 is TGTGCCAGCAGCCGCACAGATACGCAGTATTTT. This translates into CASSRTDTQYF.